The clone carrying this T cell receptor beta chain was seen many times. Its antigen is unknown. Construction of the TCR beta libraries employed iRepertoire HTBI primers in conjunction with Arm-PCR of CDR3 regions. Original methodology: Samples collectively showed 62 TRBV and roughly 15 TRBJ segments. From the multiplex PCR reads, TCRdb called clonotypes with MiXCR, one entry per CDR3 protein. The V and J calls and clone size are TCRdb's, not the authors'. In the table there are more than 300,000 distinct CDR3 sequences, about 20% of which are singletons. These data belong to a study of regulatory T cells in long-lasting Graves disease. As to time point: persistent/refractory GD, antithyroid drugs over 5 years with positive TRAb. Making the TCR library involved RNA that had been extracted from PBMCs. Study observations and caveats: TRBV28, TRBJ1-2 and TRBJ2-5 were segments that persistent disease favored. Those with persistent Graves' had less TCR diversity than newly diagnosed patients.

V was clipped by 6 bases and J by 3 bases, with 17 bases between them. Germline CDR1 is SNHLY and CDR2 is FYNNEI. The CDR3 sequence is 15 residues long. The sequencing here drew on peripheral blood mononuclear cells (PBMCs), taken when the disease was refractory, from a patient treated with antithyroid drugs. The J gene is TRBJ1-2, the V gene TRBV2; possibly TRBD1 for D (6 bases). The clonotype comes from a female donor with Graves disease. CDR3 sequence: CASSNYRAWDYGYTF. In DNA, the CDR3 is TGTGCCAGCAGCAACTACAGGGCGTGGGACTATGGCTACACCTTC.